A single sample is the source of the 30 T cell receptor beta chains below, sequenced in a study of cytomegalovirus exposure and HLA in healthy donors. Libraries were prepared by immunoSEQ multiplex PCR; TCRdb keeps only in-frame clonotypes and omits some of them. The sample contains about 74,000 clones, approximately 95% of which appear only once. Sequencing used PBMCs. These receptors were taken from a young man in good health and CMV-seropositive.

This clone was seen once. The chain carries TRBV7-6 and TRBJ2-2, with 10 positions matching TRBD2. V dropped 2 bases and J dropped 3; count of bases not matched to a gene: 12. Germline assignment: CDR1 SGHVS and CDR2 FNYEAQ. The CDR3 is 19 residues long. CDR3 sequence: CASSLRGEREGRYTGELFF. The CDR3 DNA reads TGTGCCAGCAGCTTAAGAGGTGAGCGGGAGGGCCGATACACCGGGGAGCTGTTTTTT.

The V call is TRBV28, the J call TRBJ1-4; D not certain. Trimming took off 10 bases at V and 8 bases at J, with 20 bases between the two ends. The CDR3 runs 14 residues. The germline V gene encodes CDR1 MDHEN and CDR2 SYDVKM. The DNA of the CDR3 is TGTGCCACCTCTGAGAGGGTCCTCGGGGAAAAACTGTTTTTT. It codes for CATSERVLGEKLFF.

The J gene is TRBJ2-3, the V gene TRBV5-1; a weak D match, TRBD2 (6 bases). Germline CDR1 and CDR2: SGHRS and YFSETQ. V lost 4 bases to trimming and J lost 3 bases, with 15 bases between them. The CDR3 loop spans 15 amino acids. CDR3 DNA sequence: TGCGCCAGCAGCGAATCCGGGAGTATGACAGATACGCAGTATTTT. Its translation: CASSESGSMTDTQYF.

This clone was detected only once. This sequence joins TRBV5-1 and TRBJ2-7; possibly TRBD1 for D (7 bases). The CDR3 sequence is 12 residues long. The germline V and J ends were trimmed by 7 bases and 3 bases, with 11 bases remaining between them. Germline V gives CDR1 SGHRS, CDR2 YFSETQ. Here the CDR3 reads CASRGDSYEQYF. CDR3 nucleotide sequence: TGCGCCAGCCGCGGGGACAGCTACGAGCAGTACTTC. The full variable domain, rest sourced from reference TRBV5-1 and TRBJ2-7, is KAGVTQTPRYLIKTRGQQVTLSCSPISGHRSVSWYQQTPGQGLQFLFEYFSETQRNKGNFPGRFSGRQFSNSRSEMNVSTLELGDSALYLCASRGDSYEQYFGPGTRLTVT.

Written as DNA, the CDR3 is TGTGCCAGCAGTTCAACCTCCGGGACAGGGGAAGAGACCCAGTACTTC. It is translated as CASSSTSGTGEETQYF. The rearrangement joins TRBV2 to TRBJ2-5; TRBD1 aligns across 10 bases. Germline V gene sequence: CDR1 SNHLY, CDR2 FYNNEI. This CDR3 comprises 16 residues. Trimming took 5 bases from V and 3 from J; bases not matched to a gene: 9.

The J gene is TRBJ1-1, the V gene TRBV5-4, with D uncertain. The CDR3 loop spans 15 amino acids. Trimming removed 4 bases from V and 4 bases from J, with 17 bases in between. Germline V gene data show CDR1 as SGHNT and CDR2 as YYREEE (reference sequence). The CDR3 sequence is CASSHPGSRGTEAFF. The CDR3 DNA follows: TGTGCCAGCAGCCACCCCGGGAGTCGAGGCACTGAAGCTTTCTTT.

The chain employs TRBV4-2 and TRBJ2-1; the match to TRBD2 covers 9 bases. There are 18 residues in the CDR3. Germline CDR1 is LGHNA and CDR2 is YNFKEQ. With V trimmed by 1 base and J by 8 bases, 15 bases remained unmatched. DNA of the CDR3: TGTGCCAGCAGCCAAGCGGAGGTGGCGGGAGGGATTCTCGATGAGCAGTTCTTC. Its protein product is CASSQAEVAGGILDEQFF.

This clone appeared once. The chain has TRBV7-8 and TRBJ2-3; a weak D match, TRBD1 (5 bases). The V and J ends lost 4 bases and 6 bases respectively, with 11 bases between them. The V gene's germline CDR1 is SGHVS and CDR2 FQNEAQ. This CDR3 has 13 amino acids. The CDR3 DNA is TGTGCCAGCAGCTCACAACACAGGGATACGCAGTATTTT. Its protein product is CASSSQHRDTQYF.

This clone was recorded once. The chain recombines TRBV9 with TRBJ2-1, with 11 bases matching TRBD2. V shed 0 bases, J shed 8 bases, and the junction held 4 bases outside the gene matches. This CDR3 is built from 15 residues. Germline loops: CDR1 SGDLS, CDR2 YYNGEE. The CDR3 region has the DNA TGTGCCAGCAGCGTAGAACTAGCGGGAGCGGATGAGCAGTTCTTC. As protein: CASSVELAGADEQFF.

The chain joins TRBV10-1 to TRBJ2-3; D may be TRBD2 (5 bases). The V end lost 2 bases, the J end lost 5 bases, and 20 bases lay between the germline ends. This CDR3 has 17 residues. The V gene's germline CDR1 is WNHNN and CDR2 SYGVQD (reference sequence). The CDR3 DNA follows: TGCGCCAGCAGTGAGGAGACGGTGAGCGGCGTAAAAGATACGCAGTATTTT. Encoded protein: CASSEETVSGVKDTQYF.

The chain carries TRBV2 and TRBJ2-2, with TRBD1 matching over 10 bases. CDR3 length: 16 amino acids. The ends lost 4 bases at V and 3 bases at J; junction bases unmatched: 5. Germline CDR1 is SNHLY and CDR2 is FYNNEI. CDR3 bases: TGTGCCAGCAGTGCCTCCGGGACAGGGGACACCGGGGAGCTGTTTTTT. This gives the protein CASSASGTGDTGELFF. The full variable domain, in which reference TRBV2 and TRBJ2-2 provide the parts outside the CDR3, is EPEVTQTPSHQVTQMGQEVILRCVPISNHLYFYWYRQILGQKVEFLVSFYNNEISEKSEIFDDQFSVERPDGSNFTLKIRSTKLEDSAMYFCASSASGTGDTGELFFGEGSRLTVL.

V usage is TRBV5-1 and J usage is TRBJ1-1, with 8 bases lining up with TRBD1. The J segment lost 7 bases and the V segment lost 4 bases, leaving 12 bases of the junction unmatched. Germline V lookup: CDR1 SGHRS, CDR2 YFSETQ. The length of the CDR3 is 15 residues. DNA of the CDR3: TGCGCCAGCAGCCGGACGGGACAACAGGGGGGTGAAGCTTTCTTT. It specifies CASSRTGQQGGEAFF.

This clone was seen once. CDR3 sequence: CASGFGGANNEQFF. The CDR3 DNA follows: TGTGCTAGTGGTTTTGGGGGCGCGAACAATGAGCAGTTCTTC. The V and J genes are TRBV12-5 and TRBJ2-1, with a tentative D call TRBD1 (6 bases). The germline V gene has CDR1 LGHNT and CDR2 FRNRAP. V was shortened by 3 bases and J by 5 bases, with 11 bases between the two germline ends. The CDR3 spans 14 residues.

The chain links TRBV15 to TRBJ1-1; TRBD1 matches at 7 bases. CDR3 size: 14 residues. The ends lost 5 bases at V and 5 bases at J; junction bases unmatched: 8. Germline V gene sequence: CDR1 LNHNV, CDR2 YYDKDF (reference sequence). CDR3 sequence reads: CATSPTGLGTEAFF. CDR3 bases: TGTGCCACCAGCCCGACAGGGTTGGGGACTGAAGCTTTCTTT.

The J gene is TRBJ1-5, the V gene TRBV19, with D perhaps TRBD1 (6 bases). The CDR3 is 16 residues long. V was clipped by 3 bases and J by 0 bases, with 12 bases between them. Germline V gene sequence: CDR1 LNHDA, CDR2 SQIVND (reference sequence). The CDR3 is CASSIRTENSNQPQHF. CDR3 nucleotide sequence: TGTGCCAGTAGTATTCGGACAGAGAATAGCAATCAGCCCCAGCATTTT.

This clone was seen more than once but under ten times. The chain has TRBV6-1 and TRBJ2-7; TRBD2 matches 14 bases. The CDR3 is 18 amino acids. Trimming removed 4 bases from V and 4 bases from J; junction bases left unmatched: 12. Looked up from germline, CDR1 is MNHNS and CDR2 is SASEGT. The CDR3: CASSGQTGTSGSLYEQYF. The CDR3 DNA follows: TGTGCCAGCAGTGGGCAGACGGGGACTAGCGGGAGTCTATACGAGCAGTACTTC.

The V and J genes are TRBV28 and TRBJ2-7; 11 bases are shared with TRBD2. Unmatched junction bases numbered 7, after V lost 2 bases and J lost 7 bases. The CDR3 length is 15 residues. Germline-derived CDR1 and CDR2 are MDHEN and SYDVKM. The CDR3 bases are TGTGCCAGCAGTTTAGGGGTAGCGGGAGGGCTGGAGCAGTACTTC. Amino acid sequence: CASSLGVAGGLEQYF.

This rearrangement joins TRBV6-5 to TRBJ2-2; D is unclear. V was shortened by 6 bases and J by 1 base, with 9 bases between the two germline ends. Germline lookup yields CDR1 MNHEY and CDR2 SVGAGI. The CDR3 has 14 residues. In DNA form, the CDR3 reads TGTGCCAGCAGACCCCCCGGGAACACCGGGGAGCTGTTTTTT. Translating it yields CASRPPGNTGELFF.

The chain combines TRBV6-4 with TRBJ1-1; 7 positions match TRBD1. The germline gives CDR1 MRHNA, CDR2 SNTAGT. This CDR3 is built from 15 residues. After removal of 4 bases from V and 5 bases from J, the junction contained 10 bases not matched to a gene. CDR3 sequence (DNA): TGTGCCAGCAGTGCCCATCAAGGGGGCGAAACTGAAGCTTTCTTT. Its translation: CASSAHQGGETEAFF.

The CDR3 sequence: CASSLGPGTPYGYTF. The CDR3 nucleotides read TGTGCCAGCAGCTTGGGCCCGGGGACACCGTATGGCTACACCTTC. The V gene is TRBV11-2, the J gene TRBJ1-2, with D perhaps matching TRBD1 (6 bases). The germline CDR1 and CDR2 sequences are SGHAT and FQNNGV. The V gene lost 3 bases and the J gene lost 5 bases, with 16 bases spanning the gap. This CDR3 is 15 amino acids long.

The genes are TRBV4-1 and TRBJ2-5, with 10 bases matching TRBD2. With V trimmed by 4 bases and J by 5 bases, 16 bases remained unmatched. Germline V CDR1 and CDR2: MGHRA, YSYEKL. CDR3 length: 18 amino acids. CDR3 sequence: CASSRVYLAGAVKETQYF. Here the CDR3 DNA reads TGCGCCAGCAGCCGAGTGTACCTAGCGGGAGCCGTGAAGGAGACCCAGTACTTC.

The chain recombines TRBV11-1 with TRBJ2-7; D perhaps matches TRBD1 (6 bases). The germline V gene encodes CDR1 SGHAT and CDR2 FQDESV (reference sequence). This CDR3 region has 14 residues. V dropped 1 base and J dropped 4 bases, with 11 bases sitting between them. The chain's CDR3 is CASSLGQERYEQYF. The CDR3 DNA is TGTGCCAGCAGCTTAGGACAGGAAAGGTACGAGCAGTACTTC.

The chain is built from TRBV9 and TRBJ2-2; unclear D gene. V lost 3 bases, J lost 3 bases, and 6 bases lay in between. The germline V gene has CDR1 SGDLS and CDR2 YYNGEE. This CDR3 has 13 residues. The CDR3 DNA reads as TGTGCCAGCAGCGCGTACTACACCGGGGAGCTGTTTTTT. This sequence encodes CASSAYYTGELFF.

This clone was counted a single time. The rearrangement links TRBV6-1 to TRBJ2-7; the match to TRBD1 covers 10 bases. In germline, CDR1 is MNHNS, CDR2 SASEGT. CDR3 length: 12 residues. J was trimmed by 6 bases and V by 8 bases; bases with no gene match: 4. CDR3 nucleotide sequence: TGTGCCAGCTCCGGGACAGGGGTCGAGCAGTACTTC. Amino acid sequence: CASSGTGVEQYF.

The rearrangement links TRBV9 to TRBJ2-1; 9 nucleotides align to TRBD2. Germline CDR1 is SGDLS and CDR2 is YYNGEE. With V trimmed by 4 bases and J by 5 bases, 4 bases remained unmatched. The CDR3 runs 14 residues. CDR3 sequence: CASSRTSDNNEQFF. CDR3 coding DNA: TGTGCCAGCAGCCGGACTAGCGACAACAATGAGCAGTTCTTC. Full variable domain (missing parts from reference TRBV9 and TRBJ2-1): DSGVTQTPKHLITATGQRVTLRCSPRSGDLSVYWYQQSLDQGLQFLIQYYNGEERAKGNILERFSAQQFPDLHSELNLSSLELGDSALYFCASSRTSDNNEQFFGPGTRLTVL.

The chain uses TRBV2 and TRBJ1-5, with a tentative D call TRBD1 (6 bases). CDR3 length: 14 amino acids. Trimming pared 6 bases from V and 0 bases from J, leaving 9 bases between. The germline gives CDR1 SNHLY, CDR2 FYNNEI. The CDR3 reads CASRQGYSNQPQHF. DNA of the CDR3: TGTGCCAGCAGACAGGGATATAGCAATCAGCCCCAGCATTTT.

The CDR3, as DNA: TGTGCCAGCACCTCCGGGACAGAAGAAGAGACCCAGTACTTC. Protein product: CASTSGTEEETQYF. The rearrangement uses TRBV6-4 and TRBJ2-5; 7 positions match TRBD1. The V and J ends lost 7 bases and 3 bases, in that order; junction bases with no gene match: 8. The germline gives CDR1 MRHNA, CDR2 SNTAGT. There are 14 residues in the CDR3.

This chain joins TRBV2 and TRBJ2-1; TRBD1 might be the D (5 bases). The CDR3 length is 18 residues. The V gene's germline CDR1 is SNHLY and CDR2 FYNNEI. With 7 bases removed from V and 0 bases from J, the gap between germline ends came to 22 bases. CDR3: CASILGYRSGSSYNEQFF. CDR3 nucleotide sequence: TGTGCCAGCATCCTGGGCTACAGGAGTGGAAGCTCCTACAATGAGCAGTTCTTC.

The V gene is TRBV30, the J gene TRBJ2-7; D is unresolved. The CDR3 length is 12 residues. Per germline, CDR1 GTSNPN and CDR2 SVGIG (reference sequence). Trimming cost V 3 bases and J 3 bases, with 9 bases left between them. For the CDR3, the DNA is TGTGCCTGGAGAATCCCAGGCTACGAGCAGTACTTC. Its protein product is CAWRIPGYEQYF.

The rearrangement links TRBV5-1 to TRBJ2-3; TRBD1 agrees at 9 bases. Germline loops: CDR1 SGHRS, CDR2 YFSETQ. Losses at the gene ends were 5 bases for V and 6 bases for J; bases not matched to a gene: 7. The CDR3 runs 14 residues. The CDR3 region has the DNA TGCGCCAGCAGGCCCGGGACAGGGAAGGATACGCAGTATTTT. Its protein product is CASRPGTGKDTQYF.